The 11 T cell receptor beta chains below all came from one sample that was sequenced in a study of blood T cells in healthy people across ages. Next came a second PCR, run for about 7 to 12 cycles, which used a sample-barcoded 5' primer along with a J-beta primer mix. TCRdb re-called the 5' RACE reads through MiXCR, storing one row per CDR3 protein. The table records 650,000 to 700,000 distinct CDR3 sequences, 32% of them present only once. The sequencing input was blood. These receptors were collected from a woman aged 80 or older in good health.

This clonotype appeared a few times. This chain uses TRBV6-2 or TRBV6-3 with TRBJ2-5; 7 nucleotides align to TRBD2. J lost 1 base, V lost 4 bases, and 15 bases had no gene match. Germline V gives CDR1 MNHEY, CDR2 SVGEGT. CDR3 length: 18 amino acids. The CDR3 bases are TGTGCCAGCAGTTTTCTTCGGGGGAGGGGAGGGACCCAAGAGACCCAGTACTTC. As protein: CASSFLRGRGGTQETQYF.

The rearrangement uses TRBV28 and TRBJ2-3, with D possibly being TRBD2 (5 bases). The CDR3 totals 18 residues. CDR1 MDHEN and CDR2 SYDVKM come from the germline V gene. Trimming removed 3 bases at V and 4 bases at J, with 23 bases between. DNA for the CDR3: TGTGCCAGCAGTTTTCAGATAGCGAGGCCCGTGCGGGCAGATACGCAGTATTTT. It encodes CASSFQIARPVRADTQYF.

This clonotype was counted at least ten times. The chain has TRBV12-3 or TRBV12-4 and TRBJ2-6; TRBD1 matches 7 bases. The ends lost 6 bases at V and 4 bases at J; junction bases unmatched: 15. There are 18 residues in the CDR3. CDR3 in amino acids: CASSHPGQYLSGANVLTF. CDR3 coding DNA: TGTGCCAGCAGCCACCCGGGACAGTACCTCTCCGGGGCCAACGTCCTGACTTTC.

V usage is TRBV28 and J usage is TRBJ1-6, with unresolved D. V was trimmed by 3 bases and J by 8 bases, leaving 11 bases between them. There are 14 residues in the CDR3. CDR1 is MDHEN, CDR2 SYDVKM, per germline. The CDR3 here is CASSFPFKDSPLHF. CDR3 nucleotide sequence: TGTGCCAGCAGTTTTCCCTTTAAAGATTCACCCCTCCACTTT. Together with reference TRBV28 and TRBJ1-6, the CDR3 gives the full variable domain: DVKVTQSSRYLVKRTGEKVFLECVQDMDHENMFWYRQDPGLGLRLIYFSYDVKMKEKGDIPEGYSVSREKKERFSLILESASTNQTSMYLCASSFPFKDSPLHFGNGTRLTVT.

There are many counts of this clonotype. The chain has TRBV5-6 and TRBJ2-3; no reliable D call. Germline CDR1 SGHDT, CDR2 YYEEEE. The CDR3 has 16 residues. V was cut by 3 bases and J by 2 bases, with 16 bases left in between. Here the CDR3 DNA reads TGTGCCAGCAGCTACGGGCCTCGAACCTTCACAGATACGCAGTATTTT. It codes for CASSYGPRTFTDTQYF.

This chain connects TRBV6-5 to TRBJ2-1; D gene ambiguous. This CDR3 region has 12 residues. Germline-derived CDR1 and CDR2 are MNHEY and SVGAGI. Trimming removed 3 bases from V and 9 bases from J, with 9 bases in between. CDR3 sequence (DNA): TGTGCCAGCAGTTATGTAGGCGGTGAGCAGTTCTTC. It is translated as CASSYVGGEQFF.

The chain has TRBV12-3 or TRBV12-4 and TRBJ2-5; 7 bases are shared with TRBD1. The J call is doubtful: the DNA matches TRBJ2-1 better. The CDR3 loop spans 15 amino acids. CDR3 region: CASSLIGGGQETQFF. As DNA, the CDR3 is TGTGCCAGCAGTTTAATAGGGGGCGGTCAAGAGACCCAGTTCTTC.

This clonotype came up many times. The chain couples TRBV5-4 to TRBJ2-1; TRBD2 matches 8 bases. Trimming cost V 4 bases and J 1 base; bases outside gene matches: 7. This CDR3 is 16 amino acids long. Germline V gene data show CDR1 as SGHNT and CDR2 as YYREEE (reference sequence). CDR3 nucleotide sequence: TGTGCCAGCAGCCCTACCGGGACTAGGTCCTACAATGAGCAGTTCTTC. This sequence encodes CASSPTGTRSYNEQFF.

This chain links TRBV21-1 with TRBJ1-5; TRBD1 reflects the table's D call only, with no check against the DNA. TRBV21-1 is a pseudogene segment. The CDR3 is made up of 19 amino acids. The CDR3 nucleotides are TGTGCCAGCAGCACAAAGGGCCACAGGGAGGTCGATAGCAATCAGCCCCAGCATTTT. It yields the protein CASSTKGHREVDSNQPQHF.

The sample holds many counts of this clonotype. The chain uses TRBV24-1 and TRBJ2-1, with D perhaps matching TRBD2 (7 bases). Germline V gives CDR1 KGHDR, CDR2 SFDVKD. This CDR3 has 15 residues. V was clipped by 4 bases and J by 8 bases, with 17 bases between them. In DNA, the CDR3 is TGTGCCACCAGTGAGGGCGGGGGCGGACGGGATGAGCAGTTCTTC. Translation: CATSEGGGGRDEQFF.

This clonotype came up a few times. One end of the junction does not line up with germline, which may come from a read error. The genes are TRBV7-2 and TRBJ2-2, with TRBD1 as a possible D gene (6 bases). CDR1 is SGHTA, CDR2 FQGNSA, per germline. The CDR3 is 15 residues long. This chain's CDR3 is CASTLRTANTGELFF. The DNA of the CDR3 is TGTGCCAGCACCTTACGGACAGCGAACACCGGGGAGCTGTTTTTT.